These T cell receptor beta chains were read from a single sample in a study of blood T cell repertoires in COVID-19. Repertoires were generated with immunoSEQ multiplex PCR, while TCRdb's copy carries only in-frame clones and drops some. The sample lists a few hundred thousand clones, 70% to 90% occurring once. The sample comprised peripheral blood. These receptors came from a man in his sixties with acute or convalescent COVID-19. Each CDR3 is given with its conserved first and last residue. A D gene is named only where the DNA matches it firmly. Clone size appears in some rows only: once, few, many, or a class for an expanded clone.

j_call: TRBJ2-1
d_call: -
clone_size: -
v_call: TRBV7-9
cdr3_aa: CASSLGVASNEQFF
cdr3_nt: TGTGCCAGCAGCTTAGGGGTAGCTTCCAATGAGCAGTTCTTC

j_call: TRBJ1-5
d_call: TRBD1
clone_size: -
v_call: TRBV6-1
cdr3_aa: CASSERTGGNVNQPQHF
cdr3_nt: TGTGCCAGCAGTGAACGGACAGGGGGAAACGTCAATCAGCCCCAGCATTTT

j_call: TRBJ1-4
d_call: -
clone_size: few
v_call: TRBV7-2
cdr3_aa: CASSLWGGDEKLFF
cdr3_nt: TGTGCCAGCAGCTTATGGGGGGGCGATGAAAAACTGTTTTTT

j_call: TRBJ2-7
d_call: TRBD2
clone_size: -
v_call: TRBV28
cdr3_aa: CASSLLTSGSYEQYF
cdr3_nt: TGTGCCAGCAGTTTATTGACTAGCGGAAGCTACGAGCAGTACTTC

j_call: TRBJ2-3
d_call: -
clone_size: -
v_call: TRBV6-5
cdr3_aa: CASSYEAASTDTQYF
cdr3_nt: TGTGCCAGCAGTTACGAGGCGGCGAGCACAGATACGCAGTATTTT

j_call: TRBJ2-5
d_call: TRBD2
clone_size: -
v_call: TRBV19
cdr3_aa: CASSKTSGTTFQETQYF
cdr3_nt: TGTGCCAGTAGTAAAACTAGCGGGACGACCTTCCAAGAGACCCAGTACTTC

j_call: TRBJ2-5
d_call: TRBD2
clone_size: -
v_call: TRBV30
cdr3_aa: CAWTPGSSGKETQYF
cdr3_nt: TGTGCCTGGACTCCTGGGTCTAGCGGGAAAGAGACCCAGTACTTC

j_call: TRBJ2-7
d_call: -
clone_size: -
v_call: TRBV7-3
cdr3_aa: CASSLVPGTQYEQYF
cdr3_nt: TGTGCCAGCAGCTTGGTTCCGGGAACACAATACGAGCAGTACTTC

j_call: TRBJ2-2
d_call: -
clone_size: -
v_call: TRBV6-1
cdr3_aa: CASSEGAGAYTGELFF
cdr3_nt: TGTGCCAGCAGTGAAGGTGCAGGGGCGTACACCGGGGAGCTGTTTTTT

j_call: TRBJ1-4
d_call: TRBD1
clone_size: once
v_call: TRBV11-3
cdr3_aa: CASSSLTGYFSRSDEKLFF
cdr3_nt: TGTGCCAGCAGCTCATTGACAGGGTATTTTTCGAGGAGCGATGAAAAACTGTTTTTT

j_call: TRBJ1-4
d_call: TRBD1
clone_size: once
v_call: TRBV5-6
cdr3_aa: CASSLRQGLSEKLFF
cdr3_nt: TGTGCCAGCAGCTTGAGACAGGGTTTAAGTGAAAAACTGTTTTTT

j_call: TRBJ1-1
d_call: -
clone_size: -
v_call: TRBV7-2
cdr3_aa: CASSLSSQGNTEAFF
cdr3_nt: TGTGCCAGCAGCTTATCCTCACAGGGGAACACTGAAGCTTTCTTT

j_call: TRBJ2-1
d_call: -
clone_size: -
v_call: TRBV28
cdr3_aa: CASRAVNEQFF
cdr3_nt: TGTGCCAGCAGGGCTGTGAATGAGCAGTTCTTC

j_call: TRBJ2-5
d_call: -
clone_size: -
v_call: TRBV9
cdr3_aa: CASSAGLGSSGQETQYF
cdr3_nt: TGTGCCAGCAGCGCAGGCCTTGGGAGCAGCGGTCAAGAGACCCAGTACTTC

j_call: TRBJ2-7
d_call: -
clone_size: -
v_call: TRBV14
cdr3_aa: CASSQAAGSSYEQYF
cdr3_nt: TGTGCCAGCAGCCAAGCGGCAGGTAGCTCCTACGAGCAGTACTTC

j_call: TRBJ1-4
d_call: TRBD1
clone_size: -
v_call: TRBV4-2
cdr3_aa: CASSQEGQALNEKLFF
cdr3_nt: TGTGCCAGCAGCCAAGAGGGACAGGCACTTAATGAAAAACTGTTTTTT

j_call: TRBJ2-1
d_call: TRBD2
clone_size: -
v_call: TRBV9
cdr3_aa: CASTPTSGIINEQFF
cdr3_nt: TGTGCCAGCACCCCAACTAGCGGGATTATCAATGAGCAGTTCTTC

j_call: TRBJ2-2
d_call: -
clone_size: -
v_call: TRBV7-9
cdr3_aa: CASSLPRGRRNTGELFF
cdr3_nt: TGTGCCAGCAGCTTACCCAGGGGACGACGGAACACCGGGGAGCTGTTTTTT

j_call: TRBJ1-2
d_call: -
clone_size: -
v_call: TRBV11-3
cdr3_aa: CASSRPWRADTYGYTF
cdr3_nt: TGTGCCAGCAGCCGCCCCTGGAGGGCTGATACCTATGGCTACACCTTC

j_call: TRBJ1-2
d_call: -
clone_size: -
v_call: TRBV12-3/TRBV12-4
cdr3_aa: CASLGVRVYGYTF
cdr3_nt: TGTGCCAGTTTAGGGGTCAGGGTATATGGCTACACCTTC

j_call: TRBJ2-7
d_call: -
clone_size: -
v_call: TRBV19
cdr3_aa: CASSDLALSSYEQYF
cdr3_nt: TGTGCCAGTAGTGATTTAGCGCTAAGCTCCTACGAGCAGTACTTC

j_call: TRBJ2-5
d_call: TRBD1
clone_size: -
v_call: TRBV7-6
cdr3_aa: CASSLPTGGSETQYF
cdr3_nt: TGTGCCAGCAGCTTACCTACAGGGGGCTCGGAGACCCAGTACTTC

j_call: TRBJ2-1
d_call: TRBD2
clone_size: -
v_call: TRBV28
cdr3_aa: CASSLRLAFSYNEQFF
cdr3_nt: TGTGCCAGCAGTTTGCGACTAGCGTTCTCCTACAATGAGCAGTTCTTC

j_call: TRBJ1-1
d_call: TRBD1
clone_size: -
v_call: TRBV9
cdr3_aa: CASGKQGFDTEAFF
cdr3_nt: TGTGCCAGCGGAAAACAGGGGTTCGACACTGAAGCTTTCTTT

j_call: TRBJ2-1
d_call: -
clone_size: -
v_call: TRBV11-2
cdr3_aa: CASSFPGAEQFF
cdr3_nt: TGTGCCAGCAGCTTTCCAGGGGCAGAGCAGTTCTTC

j_call: TRBJ1-5
d_call: -
clone_size: -
v_call: TRBV4-1
cdr3_aa: CASSRYRADQPQHF
cdr3_nt: TGCGCCAGCAGCCGGTACAGGGCCGATCAGCCCCAGCATTTT

j_call: TRBJ2-2
d_call: TRBD2
clone_size: -
v_call: TRBV7-3
cdr3_aa: CASSSHPSLAGDGGELFF
cdr3_nt: TGTGCCAGCAGCTCCCACCCGTCACTAGCGGGAGACGGCGGGGAGCTGTTTTTT

j_call: TRBJ2-3
d_call: -
clone_size: -
v_call: TRBV11-3
cdr3_aa: CASSPRATDTQYF
cdr3_nt: TGTGCCAGCAGCCCCCGCGCCACAGATACGCAGTATTTT

j_call: TRBJ1-3
d_call: TRBD1
clone_size: -
v_call: TRBV29-1
cdr3_aa: CSVAQGASGNTIYF
cdr3_nt: TGCAGCGTTGCACAGGGGGCTTCTGGAAACACCATATATTTT

j_call: TRBJ2-1
d_call: TRBD1
clone_size: -
v_call: TRBV4-1
cdr3_aa: CASSGHRGRSYNEQFF
cdr3_nt: TGCGCCAGCAGCGGACACAGGGGGCGAAGCTACAATGAGCAGTTCTTC

j_call: TRBJ2-3
d_call: -
clone_size: -
v_call: TRBV7-2
cdr3_aa: CASSLDRSTDTQYF
cdr3_nt: TGTGCCAGCAGCTTAGATCGTAGCACAGATACGCAGTATTTT

j_call: TRBJ1-5
d_call: -
clone_size: -
v_call: TRBV19
cdr3_aa: CASSKSSGDGQPQHF
cdr3_nt: TGTGCCAGTAGTAAATCCTCAGGGGATGGGCAGCCCCAGCATTTT

j_call: TRBJ2-3
d_call: TRBD2
clone_size: -
v_call: TRBV7-2
cdr3_aa: CASSPRGPRTSGRSDTQYF
cdr3_nt: TGTGCCAGCAGCCCCCGTGGCCCTCGGACTAGCGGGAGGTCAGATACGCAGTATTTT

j_call: TRBJ2-7
d_call: -
clone_size: -
v_call: TRBV29-1
cdr3_aa: CSVVVQRNYEQYF
cdr3_nt: TGCAGCGTTGTAGTTCAGCGGAACTACGAGCAGTACTTC

j_call: TRBJ1-4
d_call: -
clone_size: once
v_call: TRBV27
cdr3_aa: CASSLQGVGEKLFF
cdr3_nt: TGTGCCAGCAGTTTACAAGGGGTGGGTGAAAAACTGTTTTTT

j_call: TRBJ2-7
d_call: TRBD1
clone_size: -
v_call: TRBV27
cdr3_aa: CASRNPTGPYEQYF
cdr3_nt: TGTGCCAGCAGAAATCCGACAGGGCCCTACGAGCAGTACTTC

j_call: TRBJ2-7
d_call: TRBD2
clone_size: -
v_call: TRBV6-2/TRBV6-3
cdr3_aa: CASSPSGDSYEQYF
cdr3_nt: TGTGCCAGCAGCCCGAGCGGGGACTCCTACGAGCAGTACTTC

j_call: TRBJ1-2
d_call: -
clone_size: -
v_call: TRBV28
cdr3_aa: CASSFQDSIPGTF
cdr3_nt: TGTGCCAGCAGTTTTCAGGACTCCATCCCCGGCACCTTC

j_call: TRBJ2-5
d_call: -
clone_size: -
v_call: TRBV4-3
cdr3_aa: CASSQDYSALQETQYF
cdr3_nt: TGCGCCAGCAGCCAAGATTATTCTGCGCTTCAAGAGACCCAGTACTTC

j_call: TRBJ2-7
d_call: -
clone_size: -
v_call: TRBV28
cdr3_aa: CAIRAGYEQYF
cdr3_nt: TGTGCCATCCGGGCAGGGTACGAGCAGTACTTC

j_call: TRBJ2-2
d_call: TRBD1
clone_size: -
v_call: TRBV7-3
cdr3_aa: CASSPGTGRTGELFF
cdr3_nt: TGTGCCAGCAGCCCCGGGACAGGGCGGACCGGGGAGCTGTTTTTT

j_call: TRBJ2-2
d_call: -
clone_size: -
v_call: TRBV9
cdr3_aa: CASSLDQGSNTGELFF
cdr3_nt: TGTGCCAGCAGCCTAGATCAGGGGTCGAACACCGGGGAGCTGTTTTTT

j_call: TRBJ1-3
d_call: -
clone_size: -
v_call: TRBV6-5
cdr3_aa: CASSFDRSSGNTIYF
cdr3_nt: TGTGCCAGCAGTTTCGACAGGAGCTCTGGAAACACCATATATTTT

j_call: TRBJ2-1
d_call: TRBD2
clone_size: -
v_call: TRBV6-2/TRBV6-3
cdr3_aa: CASSPSGLAGGLNEQFF
cdr3_nt: TGTGCCAGCAGCCCGAGCGGACTAGCGGGAGGCCTCAATGAGCAGTTCTTC

j_call: TRBJ1-1
d_call: -
clone_size: -
v_call: TRBV6-6
cdr3_aa: CASSYDGGTEAFF
cdr3_nt: TGTGCCAGCAGTTACGACGGAGGCACTGAAGCTTTCTTT

j_call: TRBJ1-1
d_call: TRBD1
clone_size: -
v_call: TRBV30
cdr3_aa: CAWSPWTGPEAFF
cdr3_nt: TGTGCCTGGAGTCCCTGGACAGGGCCTGAAGCTTTCTTT

j_call: TRBJ2-5
d_call: -
clone_size: -
v_call: TRBV9
cdr3_aa: CASSASQETQYF
cdr3_nt: TGTGCCAGCAGCGCCTCCCAAGAGACCCAGTACTTC

j_call: TRBJ2-5
d_call: TRBD2
clone_size: -
v_call: TRBV5-1
cdr3_aa: CASSLATLAGQETQYF
cdr3_nt: TGCGCCAGCAGCTTGGCCACCCTAGCGGGGCAAGAGACCCAGTACTTC

j_call: TRBJ1-1
d_call: TRBD1
clone_size: -
v_call: TRBV24-1
cdr3_aa: CATSDAGGTGHTEAFF
cdr3_nt: TGTGCCACCAGTGACGCTGGGGGGACAGGGCACACTGAAGCTTTCTTT

j_call: TRBJ2-7
d_call: -
clone_size: -
v_call: TRBV6-5
cdr3_aa: CASSRRFTDYYEQYF
cdr3_nt: TGTGCCAGCAGTCGGCGATTCACAGATTACTACGAGCAGTACTTC

j_call: TRBJ1-1
d_call: -
clone_size: -
v_call: TRBV28
cdr3_aa: CASHFSQTNTEAFF
cdr3_nt: TGTGCCAGCCATTTTTCACAGACGAACACTGAAGCTTTCTTT